Listed below are T cell receptor beta chains from one sample, sequenced in a study of shared clonotypes between healthy human individuals. The table came from immunoSEQ multiplex PCR; TCRdb's copy has only in-frame clones and leaves some out. The data show roughly 1 million clones, 78% seen once. Sequenced input: memory CD4+ T cells from PBMCs. The receptors stem from a man between 18 and 35 years old in good health. Some clones in this sample may be carry-over from other donors' samples. Each CDR3 is given with its conserved first and last residue. A D gene is named only where the DNA matches it firmly. The size field is filled for only some rows; it gives once, few, many or a size class.

v_call	clone_size	d_call	j_call	cdr3_aa	cdr3_nt
TRBV30	NA	TRBD2	TRBJ2-3	CAWSVNPGLAGTQYF	TGTGCCTGGAGTGTAAACCCGGGACTAGCGGGAACGCAGTATTTT
TRBV29-1	NA	NA	TRBJ2-6	CSVEDLSRISGANVLTF	TGCAGCGTTGAAGATCTAAGCCGGATCTCTGGGGCCAACGTCCTGACTTTC
TRBV29-1	NA	TRBD2	TRBJ2-5	CSVGGRGGPLETQYF	TGCAGCGTTGGAGGTCGGGGAGGGCCTTTGGAGACCCAGTACTTC
TRBV11-2	NA	TRBD2	TRBJ2-1	CASSPFLKTSGSTNEQFF	TGTGCCAGCAGTCCCTTTTTAAAGACTAGCGGGAGTACCAATGAGCAGTTCTTC
TRBV11-2	NA	NA	TRBJ2-2	CASSLDGRANTGELFF	TGTGCCAGCAGCTTAGATGGTAGAGCGAACACCGGGGAGCTGTTTTTT
TRBV5-8	NA	NA	TRBJ2-5	CASSLGIGHLQETQYF	TGTGCCAGCAGCTTGGGGATAGGTCACCTCCAAGAGACCCAGTACTTC
TRBV5-6	NA	TRBD1	TRBJ2-6	CASSVPGQWGYSGANVLTF	TGTGCCAGCAGCGTCCCGGGACAGTGGGGGTACTCTGGGGCCAACGTCCTGACTTTC
TRBV7-9	NA	TRBD2	TRBJ2-1	CASSPVSGTSGTVNEQFF	TGTGCCAGCAGCCCAGTCAGCGGGACTAGCGGGACAGTCAATGAGCAGTTCTTC
TRBV5-4	NA	TRBD1	TRBJ2-3	CASSLGQGGADTQYF	TGTGCCAGCAGCTTAGGACAGGGGGGGGCAGATACGCAGTATTTT
TRBV4-1	NA	NA	TRBJ2-1	CASSQAKIGSRPNNEQFF	TGCGCCAGCAGCCAAGCAAAGATCGGGAGTAGGCCTAACAATGAGCAGTTCTTC
TRBV28	once	NA	TRBJ2-2	CASSPGSANTGELFF	TGTGCCAGCAGTCCCGGGAGTGCGAACACCGGGGAGCTGTTTTTT
TRBV27	NA	TRBD1	TRBJ2-7	CASSHTGAYEQYF	TGTGCCAGCAGCCATACAGGGGCCTACGAGCAGTACTTC
TRBV7-9	NA	TRBD1	TRBJ2-4	CASSATGDIQYF	TGTGCCAGCAGCGCTACAGGGGACATTCAGTACTTC
TRBV9	NA	TRBD2	TRBJ2-6	CASSVNSGYSGANVLTF	TGTGCCAGCAGCGTAAATAGCGGGTACTCTGGGGCCAACGTCCTGACTTTC
TRBV5-1	NA	NA	TRBJ2-5	CASSLGVAGEETQYF	TGCGCCAGCAGCTTGGGTGTGGCAGGGGAAGAGACCCAGTACTTC
TRBV19	once	NA	TRBJ1-4	CASSIGEKLFF	TGTGCCAGTAGTATTGGAGAAAAACTGTTTTTT
TRBV15	NA	TRBD1	TRBJ1-5	CATSRHGTGGSNQPQHF	TGTGCCACCAGCAGGCACGGGACAGGCGGTAGCAATCAGCCCCAGCATTTT
TRBV19	NA	TRBD1	TRBJ2-7	CASSIRTGNTYEQYF	TGTGCCAGTAGTATCCGGACAGGGAATACCTACGAGCAGTACTTC
TRBV2	NA	NA	TRBJ2-3	CASQLDLYAIDTQYF	TGTGCCAGCCAACTGGACCTTTACGCGATAGATACGCAGTATTTT
TRBV4-2	NA	TRBD2	TRBJ2-1	CASSPQAGAGNEQFF	TGTGCCAGCAGCCCCCAGGCGGGAGCTGGAAATGAGCAGTTCTTC
TRBV7-2	NA	NA	TRBJ1-4	CASSFERGEKLFF	TGTGCCAGCAGCTTTGAGAGGGGGGAAAAACTGTTTTTT
TRBV7-3	NA	NA	TRBJ2-1	CASSGSRGYNEQFF	TGTGCCAGCAGCGGCAGTCGGGGCTACAATGAGCAGTTCTTC
TRBV5-1	NA	TRBD1	TRBJ2-3	CATAVGQGSTDTQYF	TGCGCCACCGCGGTGGGACAGGGGTCCACAGATACGCAGTATTTT
TRBV9	NA	NA	TRBJ2-5	CASSVAVGPKQETQYF	TGTGCCAGCAGCGTAGCGGTCGGGCCGAAACAAGAGACCCAGTACTTC
TRBV11-1	NA	NA	TRBJ1-1	CASSLGGQGGTEAFF	TGTGCCAGCAGCCTTGGCGGGCAGGGAGGGACTGAAGCTTTCTTT
TRBV19	NA	NA	TRBJ1-1	CATQPRFSGNTEAFF	TGTGCCACCCAACCTCGATTCAGTGGGAACACTGAAGCTTTCTTT
TRBV10-3	NA	TRBD2	TRBJ2-1	CAISYGGSSYNEQFF	TGTGCCATCAGTTACGGGGGGAGCTCCTACAATGAGCAGTTCTTC
TRBV9	once	TRBD1	TRBJ2-5	CASSPATGLRTQYF	TGTGCCAGCAGCCCTGCGACAGGGTTGAGGACCCAGTACTTC
TRBV9	NA	TRBD2	TRBJ2-1	CASSPQSGLAANEQFF	TGTGCCAGCAGCCCACAGTCGGGACTAGCGGCCAATGAGCAGTTCTTC
TRBV5-1	NA	TRBD2	TRBJ2-3	CASTQTSGRDTQYF	TGCGCCAGCACCCAGACTAGCGGGAGAGATACGCAGTATTTT
TRBV6-1	NA	NA	TRBJ1-5	CASSEASQPQHF	TGTGCCAGCAGTGAAGCTTCCCAGCCCCAGCATTTT
TRBV20-1	NA	NA	TRBJ1-2	CSGWANYGYTF	TGCAGTGGGTGGGCTAACTATGGCTACACCTTC
TRBV4-1	NA	TRBD1	TRBJ2-1	CASSPRDSGLHRDEQFF	TGCGCCAGCAGCCCCCGGGACAGTGGCCTACATCGCGATGAGCAGTTCTTC
TRBV5-1	NA	NA	TRBJ2-7	CASSLTTNSYEQYF	TGCGCCAGCAGCTTGACGACGAACTCCTACGAGCAGTACTTC
TRBV7-2	NA	TRBD2	TRBJ2-5	CASSSGTSVQTQYF	TGTGCCAGCAGCTCCGGGACTAGCGTACAGACCCAGTACTTC
TRBV7-3	NA	NA	TRBJ2-1	CASSGGGSVNEQFF	TGTGCCAGCAGCGGTGGTGGGTCAGTGAATGAGCAGTTCTTC
TRBV29-1	NA	NA	TRBJ1-1	CSVMGLWRGTEAFF	TGCAGCGTGATGGGACTGTGGAGGGGCACTGAAGCTTTCTTT
TRBV30	NA	TRBD2	TRBJ2-7	CAWSVPSGRSGSYEQYF	TGTGCCTGGAGTGTCCCTAGCGGGAGATCCGGCTCCTACGAGCAGTACTTC
TRBV19	NA	NA	TRBJ2-1	CASSNLGRAAGIAHNEQFF	TGTGCCAGTAGTAATCTTGGCCGAGCAGCGGGCATAGCACACAATGAGCAGTTCTTC
TRBV10-3	NA	NA	TRBJ2-3	CAISAPYTDTQYF	TGTGCCATCAGTGCCCCTTACACAGATACGCAGTATTTT
TRBV4-1	NA	NA	TRBJ2-1	CASSQVGGRRNEQFF	TGCGCCAGCAGCCAAGTTGGTGGGAGGAGGAATGAGCAGTTCTTC